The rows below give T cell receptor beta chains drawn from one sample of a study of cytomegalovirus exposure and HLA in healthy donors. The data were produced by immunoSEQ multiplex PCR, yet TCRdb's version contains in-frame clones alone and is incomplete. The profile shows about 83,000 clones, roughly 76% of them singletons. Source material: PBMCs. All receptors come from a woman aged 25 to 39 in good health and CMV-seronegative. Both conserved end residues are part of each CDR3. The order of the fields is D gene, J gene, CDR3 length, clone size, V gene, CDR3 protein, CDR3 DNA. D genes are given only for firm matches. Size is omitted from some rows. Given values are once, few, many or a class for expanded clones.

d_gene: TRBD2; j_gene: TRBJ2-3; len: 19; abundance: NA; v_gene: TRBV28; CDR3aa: CASSSTGTSGRFGTDTQYF; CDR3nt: TGTGCCAGCAGCTCGACCGGGACTAGCGGGAGGTTTGGTACAGATACGCAGTATTTT
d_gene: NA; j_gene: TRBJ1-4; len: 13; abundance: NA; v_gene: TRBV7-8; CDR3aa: CASSVERNEKLFF; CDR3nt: TGTGCCAGCAGTGTGGAGCGTAATGAAAAACTGTTTTTT
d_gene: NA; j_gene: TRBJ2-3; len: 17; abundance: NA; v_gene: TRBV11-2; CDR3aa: CASRLGRAGIITDTQYF; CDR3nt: TGTGCCAGCAGGTTGGGGAGAGCGGGTATCATCACAGATACGCAGTATTTT
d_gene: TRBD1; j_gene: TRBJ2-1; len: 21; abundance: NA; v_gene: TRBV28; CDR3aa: CASRTTKGPGQGVGFYNEQFF; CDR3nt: TGTGCCAGCCGTACTACGAAGGGGCCTGGACAGGGGGTAGGATTTTACAATGAGCAGTTCTTC
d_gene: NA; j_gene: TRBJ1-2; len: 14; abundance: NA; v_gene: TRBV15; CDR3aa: CATSRDWTSYGYTF; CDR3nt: TGTGCCACCAGCAGAGATTGGACTTCATATGGCTACACCTTC
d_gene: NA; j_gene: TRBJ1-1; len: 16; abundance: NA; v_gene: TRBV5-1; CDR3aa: CASSLGAGDMNTEAFF; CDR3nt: TGCGCCAGCAGCTTGGGGGCAGGGGACATGAACACTGAAGCTTTCTTT
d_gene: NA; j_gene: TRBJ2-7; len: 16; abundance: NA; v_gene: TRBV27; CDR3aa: CASSSGLGEKGYEQYF; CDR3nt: TGTGCCAGCAGTTCCGGACTTGGGGAGAAGGGCTACGAGCAGTACTTC
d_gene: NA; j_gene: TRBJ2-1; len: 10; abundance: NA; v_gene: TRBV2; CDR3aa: CASSDREQFF; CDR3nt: TGTGCCAGCAGTGACCGGGAGCAGTTCTTC
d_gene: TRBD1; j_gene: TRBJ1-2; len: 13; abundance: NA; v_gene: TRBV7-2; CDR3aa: CASSPGQDYGYTF; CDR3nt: TGTGCCAGCAGTCCTGGACAGGACTATGGCTACACCTTC
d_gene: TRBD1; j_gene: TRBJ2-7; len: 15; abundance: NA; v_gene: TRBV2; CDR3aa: CASSEGGTGFYEQYF; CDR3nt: TGTGCCAGCAGTGAAGGCGGGACAGGGTTCTACGAGCAGTACTTC
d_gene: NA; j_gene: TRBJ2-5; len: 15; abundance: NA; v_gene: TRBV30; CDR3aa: CAWSPLTLYQETQYF; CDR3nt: TGTGCCTGGAGTCCCTTGACATTGTACCAAGAGACCCAGTACTTC
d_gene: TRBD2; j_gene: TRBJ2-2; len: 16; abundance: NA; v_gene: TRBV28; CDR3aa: CASTRSGGGRFGELFF; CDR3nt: TGTGCCAGCACACGTAGCGGAGGCGGGAGATTCGGGGAGCTGTTTTTT
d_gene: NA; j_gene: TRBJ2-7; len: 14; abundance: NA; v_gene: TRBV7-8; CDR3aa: CASSLTYNLYEQYF; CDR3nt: TGTGCCAGCAGCTTAACATATAATCTCTACGAGCAGTACTTC
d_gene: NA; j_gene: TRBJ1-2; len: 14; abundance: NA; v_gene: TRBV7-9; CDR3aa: CASSLEGGLRGYTF; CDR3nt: TGTGCCAGCAGCTTAGAGGGAGGCCTCCGGGGCTACACCTTC
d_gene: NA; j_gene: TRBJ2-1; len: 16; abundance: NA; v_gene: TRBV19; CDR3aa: CASSMGQRPSYNEQFF; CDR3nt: TGTGCCAGTAGTATGGGGCAGCGTCCCTCCTACAATGAGCAGTTCTTC
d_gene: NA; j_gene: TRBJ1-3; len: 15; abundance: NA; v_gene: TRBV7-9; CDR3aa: CASSLGPGSGNTIYF; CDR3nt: TGTGCCAGCAGCTTAGGCCCAGGCTCTGGAAACACCATATATTTT
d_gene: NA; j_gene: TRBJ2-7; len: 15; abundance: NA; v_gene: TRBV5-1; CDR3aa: CASSRDLGATPEQYF; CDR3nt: TGCGCCAGCAGCCGGGATCTGGGGGCTACGCCCGAGCAGTACTTC
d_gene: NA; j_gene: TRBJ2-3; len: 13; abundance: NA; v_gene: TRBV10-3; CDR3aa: CAITQGRTDTQYF; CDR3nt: TGTGCCATCACCCAGGGAAGGACAGATACGCAGTATTTT
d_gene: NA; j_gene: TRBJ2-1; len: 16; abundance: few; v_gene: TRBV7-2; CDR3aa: CASSSVGGRSYNEQFF; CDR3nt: TGTGCCAGCAGCTCCGTAGGCGGTCGCTCCTACAATGAGCAGTTCTTC
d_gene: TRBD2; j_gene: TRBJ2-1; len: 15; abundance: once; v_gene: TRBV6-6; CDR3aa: CASSYGGSSYNEQFF; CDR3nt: TGTGCCAGCAGTTACGGCGGGAGCTCCTACAATGAGCAGTTCTTC
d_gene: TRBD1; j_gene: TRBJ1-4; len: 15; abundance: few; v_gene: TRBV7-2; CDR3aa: CASSSAGTGEEKLFF; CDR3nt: TGTGCCAGCAGCTCGGCCGGGACAGGGGAGGAAAAACTGTTTTTT
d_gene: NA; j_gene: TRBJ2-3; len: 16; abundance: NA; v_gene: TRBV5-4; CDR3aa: CASSLGSGSQADTQYF; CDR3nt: TGTGCCAGCAGCTTGGGTTCCGGGAGTCAAGCAGATACGCAGTATTTT
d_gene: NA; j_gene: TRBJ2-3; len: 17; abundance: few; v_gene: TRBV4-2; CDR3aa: CASSQGPGGPSTDTQYF; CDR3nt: TGTGCCAGCAGCCAGGGACCAGGGGGGCCAAGCACAGATACGCAGTATTTT
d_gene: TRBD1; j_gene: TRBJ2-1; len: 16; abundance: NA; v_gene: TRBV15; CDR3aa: CATSRATGTGGNEQFF; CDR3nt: TGTGCCACCAGCAGAGCTACCGGGACAGGGGGAAATGAGCAGTTCTTC
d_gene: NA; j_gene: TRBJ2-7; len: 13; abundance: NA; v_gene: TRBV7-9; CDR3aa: CASSLDGLTEQYF; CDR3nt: TGTGCCAGCAGCTTAGATGGTTTAACCGAGCAGTACTTC
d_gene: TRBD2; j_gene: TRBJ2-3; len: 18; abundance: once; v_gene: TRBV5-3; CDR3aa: CARSLALAGPPHTDTQYF; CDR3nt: TGTGCCAGAAGCTTGGCGCTAGCGGGGCCCCCTCACACAGATACGCAGTATTTT
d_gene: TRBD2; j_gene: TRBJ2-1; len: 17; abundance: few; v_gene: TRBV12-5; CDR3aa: CASGGEVGGRGYNEQFF; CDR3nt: TGTGCTAGTGGTGGGGAAGTGGGCGGGAGGGGGTACAATGAGCAGTTCTTC
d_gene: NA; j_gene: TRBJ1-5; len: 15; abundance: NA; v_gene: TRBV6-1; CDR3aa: CASSEQRTGNQPQHF; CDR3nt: TGTGCCAGCAGTGAACAGAGGACAGGCAATCAGCCCCAGCATTTT
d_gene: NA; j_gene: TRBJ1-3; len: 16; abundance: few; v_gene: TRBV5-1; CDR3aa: CASSLVSAGSGNTIYF; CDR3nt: TGCGCCAGCAGCTTGGTTTCGGCAGGGTCGGGAAACACCATATATTTT
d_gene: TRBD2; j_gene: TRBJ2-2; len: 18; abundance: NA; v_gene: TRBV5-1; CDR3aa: CASSSGLAGYANTGELFF; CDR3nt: TGCGCCAGCAGCTCGGGACTAGCGGGTTACGCGAACACCGGGGAGCTGTTTTTT
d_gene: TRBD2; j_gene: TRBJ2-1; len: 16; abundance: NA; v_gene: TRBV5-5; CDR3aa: CASSLAGGPSYNEQFF; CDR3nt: TGTGCCAGCAGCTTAGCGGGAGGGCCCTCCTACAATGAGCAGTTCTTC
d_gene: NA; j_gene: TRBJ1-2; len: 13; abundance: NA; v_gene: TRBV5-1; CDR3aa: CASRDPNTPGYTF; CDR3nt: TGCGCCAGCAGAGATCCTAATACCCCCGGCTACACCTTC
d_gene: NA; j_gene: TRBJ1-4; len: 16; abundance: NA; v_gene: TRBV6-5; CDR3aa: CASSYPNSGGNEKLFF; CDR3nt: TGTGCCAGCAGCTACCCAAACAGCGGCGGTAATGAAAAACTGTTTTTT
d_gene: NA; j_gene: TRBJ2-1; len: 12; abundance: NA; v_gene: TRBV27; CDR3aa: CASKRSGNEQFF; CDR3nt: TGTGCCAGCAAACGTTCGGGTAATGAGCAGTTCTTC
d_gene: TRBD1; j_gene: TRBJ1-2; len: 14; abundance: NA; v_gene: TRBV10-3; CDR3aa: CATRDNRGPYGYTF; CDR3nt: TGTGCCACCAGAGATAACAGGGGGCCCTATGGCTACACCTTC
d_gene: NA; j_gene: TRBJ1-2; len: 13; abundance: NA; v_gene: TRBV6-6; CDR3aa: CASSYAINYGYTF; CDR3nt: TGTGCCAGCAGTTACGCGATTAACTATGGCTACACCTTC
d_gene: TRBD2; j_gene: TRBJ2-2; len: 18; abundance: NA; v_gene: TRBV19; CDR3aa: CASSMRFRTSGIAGELFF; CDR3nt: TGTGCCAGTAGTATGAGATTTCGGACTAGCGGGATCGCCGGGGAGCTGTTTTTT
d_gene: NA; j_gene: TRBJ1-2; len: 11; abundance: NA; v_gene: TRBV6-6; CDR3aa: CASSHRYGYTF; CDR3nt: TGTGCCAGCAGCCACAGGTACGGCTACACCTTC
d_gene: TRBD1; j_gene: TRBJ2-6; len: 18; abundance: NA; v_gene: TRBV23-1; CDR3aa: CASSQSETGGSGANVLTF; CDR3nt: TGCGCCAGCAGTCAATCGGAGACAGGGGGCTCTGGGGCCAACGTCCTGACTTTC
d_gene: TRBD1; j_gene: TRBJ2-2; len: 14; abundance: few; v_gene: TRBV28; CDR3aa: CASREDRVGGELFF; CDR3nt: TGTGCCAGCAGGGAAGACAGGGTCGGCGGGGAGCTGTTTTTT
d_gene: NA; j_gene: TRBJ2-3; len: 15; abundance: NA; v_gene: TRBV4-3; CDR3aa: CASSQVAGSTDTQYF; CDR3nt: TGCGCCAGCAGTCAAGTTGCGGGTAGCACAGATACGCAGTATTTT
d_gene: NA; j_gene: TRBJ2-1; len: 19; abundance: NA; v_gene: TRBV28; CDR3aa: CASSPYWGVQGVFVLAQFF; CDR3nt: TGTGCCAGCAGTCCCTATTGGGGGGTTCAAGGGGTATTTGTCCTAGCGCAGTTCTTC
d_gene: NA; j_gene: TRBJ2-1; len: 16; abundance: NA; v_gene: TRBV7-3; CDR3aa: CASSLGPRSSYNEQFF; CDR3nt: TGTGCCAGCAGCTTAGGCCCTCGAAGCTCCTACAATGAGCAGTTCTTC
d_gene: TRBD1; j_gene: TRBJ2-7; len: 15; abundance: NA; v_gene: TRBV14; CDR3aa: CASSLRTGVSYEQYF; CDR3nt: TGTGCCAGCAGCCTGAGGACAGGGGTTTCCTACGAGCAGTACTTC
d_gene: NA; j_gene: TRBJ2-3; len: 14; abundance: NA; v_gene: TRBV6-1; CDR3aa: CASPGISNTDTQYF; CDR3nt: TGTGCCAGCCCCGGGATTTCTAACACAGATACGCAGTATTTT
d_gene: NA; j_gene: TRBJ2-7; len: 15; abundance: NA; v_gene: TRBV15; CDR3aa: CATSGTGERNYEQYF; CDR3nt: TGTGCCACCAGCGGTACGGGTGAGCGAAACTACGAGCAGTACTTC
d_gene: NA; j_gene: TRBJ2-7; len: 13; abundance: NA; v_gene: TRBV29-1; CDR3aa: CSVDQILSYEQYF; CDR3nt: TGCAGCGTTGATCAGATCCTCTCCTACGAGCAGTACTTC
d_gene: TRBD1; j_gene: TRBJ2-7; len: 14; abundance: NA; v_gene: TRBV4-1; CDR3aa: CASSQERTGGEQYF; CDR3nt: TGCGCCAGCAGCCAAGAGAGGACAGGAGGCGAGCAGTACTTC
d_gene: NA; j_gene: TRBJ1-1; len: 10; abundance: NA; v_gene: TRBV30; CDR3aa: CAWIRTEAFF; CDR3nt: TGTGCCTGGATTCGCACTGAAGCTTTCTTT
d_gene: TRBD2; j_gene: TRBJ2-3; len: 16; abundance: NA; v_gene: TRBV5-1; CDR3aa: CASSLPSGVSTDTQYF; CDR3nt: TGCGCCAGCAGCTTGCCTAGCGGGGTTAGCACAGATACGCAGTATTTT
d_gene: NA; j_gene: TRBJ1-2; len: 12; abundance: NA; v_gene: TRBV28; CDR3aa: CASSLDSYGYTF; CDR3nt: TGTGCCAGCAGTCTTGACAGCTATGGCTACACCTTC
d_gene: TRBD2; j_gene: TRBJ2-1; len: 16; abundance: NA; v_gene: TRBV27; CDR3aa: CASRPFRTSGSFEQFF; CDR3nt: TGTGCCAGCAGGCCATTTCGGACTAGCGGGAGTTTTGAGCAGTTCTTC
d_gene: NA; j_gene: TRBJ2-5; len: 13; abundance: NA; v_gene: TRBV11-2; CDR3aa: CASSPGLQETQYF; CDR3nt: TGTGCCAGCAGCCCGGGACTCCAAGAGACCCAGTACTTC
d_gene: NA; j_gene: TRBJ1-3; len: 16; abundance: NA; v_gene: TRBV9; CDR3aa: CASSVLDRDSGNTIYF; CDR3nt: TGTGCCAGCAGCGTCCTAGACCGGGACTCTGGAAACACCATATATTTT
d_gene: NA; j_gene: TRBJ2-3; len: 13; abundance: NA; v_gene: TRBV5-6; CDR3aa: CASSLLATDTQYF; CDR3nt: TGTGCCAGCAGCTTACTAGCTACAGATACGCAGTATTTT
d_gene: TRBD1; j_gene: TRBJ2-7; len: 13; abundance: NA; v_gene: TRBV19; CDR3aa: CASSYRGSYEQYF; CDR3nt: TGTGCCAGTAGCTACAGGGGTAGTTACGAGCAGTACTTC
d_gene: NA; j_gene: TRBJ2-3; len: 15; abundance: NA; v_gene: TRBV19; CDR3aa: CASSILAVRTDTQYF; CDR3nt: TGTGCCAGTAGTATCTTAGCGGTACGCACAGATACGCAGTATTTT
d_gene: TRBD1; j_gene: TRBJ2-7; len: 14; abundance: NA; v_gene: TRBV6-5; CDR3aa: CASSYPGQAYEQYF; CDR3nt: TGTGCCAGCAGTTACCCCGGACAGGCCTACGAGCAGTACTTC
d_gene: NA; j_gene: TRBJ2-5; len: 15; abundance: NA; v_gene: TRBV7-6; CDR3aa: CASSSMRGPRETQYF; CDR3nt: TGTGCCAGCAGCTCAATGCGGGGTCCCAGAGAGACCCAGTACTTC